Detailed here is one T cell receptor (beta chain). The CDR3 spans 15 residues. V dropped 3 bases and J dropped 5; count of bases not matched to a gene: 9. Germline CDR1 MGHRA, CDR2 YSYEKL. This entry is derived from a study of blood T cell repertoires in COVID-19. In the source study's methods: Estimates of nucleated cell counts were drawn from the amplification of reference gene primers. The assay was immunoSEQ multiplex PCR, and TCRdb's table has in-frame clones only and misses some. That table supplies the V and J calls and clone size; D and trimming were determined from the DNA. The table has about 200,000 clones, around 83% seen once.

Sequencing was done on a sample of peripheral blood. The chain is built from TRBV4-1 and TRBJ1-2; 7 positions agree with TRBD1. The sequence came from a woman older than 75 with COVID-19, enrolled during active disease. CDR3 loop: CASSHPGTANYGYTF. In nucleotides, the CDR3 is TGCGCCAGCAGCCATCCCGGGACAGCCAATTATGGCTACACCTTC.